This entry is about one T cell receptor (beta chain). The sample belongs to a study of regulatory T cells in long-lasting Graves disease. V trimming: 5 bases; J trimming: 3 bases; junction bases outside the gene matches: 13. The V gene's germline CDR1 is SQVTM and CDR2 ANQGSEA. The CDR3 contains 17 residues. Time point in this sample: newly diagnosed GD, antithyroid drugs for less than 3 months. From RNA extracted from PBMCs, the TCR library was made. Through Arm-PCR of CDR3 regions and iRepertoire HTBI primers, TCR beta libraries were built. TCRdb redid the calling of the multiplex PCR reads with MiXCR, one entry per CDR3 protein. The table shows some 370,000 distinct CDR3 sequences, with approximately 10% occurring only once. The sample was also linked to a second study, of T cells in Graves' hyperthyroidism and ophthalmopathy.

V usage is TRBV29-1 and J usage is TRBJ2-1, with 10 bases lining up with TRBD2. The source was peripheral blood mononuclear cells (PBMCs), collected at new diagnosis, from a patient treated with antithyroid drugs. The clonotype originates from a woman between 18 and 29 years old with Graves disease. The CDR3 DNA sequence: TGCAGCGTTCGAATCGATACCGGGACTAGCGACTACAATGAGCAGTTCTTC. It translates to CSVRIDTGTSDYNEQFF.